Listed here is a single T cell receptor (beta chain). Its antigen remains undetermined. The input lacks base qualities; no much larger clone sits a single base away. Genomic DNA was extracted from sorted cells for sequencing of the TCRbeta CDR3 region. The immunoSEQ Assay was used to sequence the TCRbeta CDR3 regions. TCRdb provides this immuneACCESS table in a form limited to in-frame rearrangements. Some clones are lacking; in checked studies, under half of them reflect an unresolved V gene, and why the rest are absent is not known. Within this sample are 95,000 to 100,000 clones, with more than 80% of them counted one time only. Clones ranked in the top ten supply roughly 5.8% of the sample. These data originate in a study of OX40 agonist ivuxolimab in advanced cancers. For the wider study: Ivuxolimab, which targeted the costimulatory receptor OX40 (CD134), was an agonistic, fully human IgG2 monoclonal antibody. Partial responses occurred in three dose-escalation patients: two with cutaneous melanoma and one with hepatocellular carcinoma. Intravenous ivuxolimab was administered to patients every 2 weeks at six dose levels: 0.01, 0.1, 0.3, 1.5, 3 and 10 mg/kg. Peripheral TCRbeta sequencing aimed to test whether ivuxolimab altered TCR sequence diversity and caused clonal T-cell expansion. Patients were allowed to have had prior anti-PD-1, anti-PD-L1 or anti-CTLA-4 therapy, and 40% to 45% of the dose-escalation patients had previously received checkpoint inhibitors. The monotherapy dose-escalation portion (N of about 50 patients) of the phase I ivuxolimab trial is reported in the paper. Of the approximately 54 patients in dose escalation, 19 had hepatocellular carcinoma, some 15 had melanoma, 9 had renal cell carcinoma and 9 had head and neck cancer. A male proportion of 82.7% and a mean age of approximately 58 years, ranging from 23 to 79, were recorded for the dose-escalation cohort.

Study-level results and caveats: In partial responders in the 0.1-3.0 mg/kg groups, normalized peripheral clonal expansion was found to be among the lowest, especially among CD8+ T cells. Antigen specificity was not determined for the clonally expanded peripheral T cells. Low levels of normalized T-cell clonal expansion were also seen in some patients who did not respond. At doses of 0.1 to 3.0 mg/kg, clonal expansion of both CD4+ and CD8+ T cells in blood was seen between baseline and week 6. On average, CD8+ T cells showed more expanded clones than CD4+ T cells after ivuxolimab.

The trial excluded patients who had a history of autoimmune disease or who were on systemic immunosuppression. Peripheral blood for TCR sequencing was collected from all dose cohorts at baseline, on cycle 4 day 1, and on cycle 7 day 1. Samples came from an open-label, multicenter, first-in-human phase I dose-escalation trial of ivuxolimab. Adults with locally advanced or metastatic melanoma, renal cell, hepatocellular, or head and neck squamous cell carcinoma were enrolled in the trial. Before TCR sequencing, CD4+ T cells and CD8+ T cells from peripheral blood were sorted into separate populations. Material: CD4+ or CD8+ T cells sorted from blood, obtained in a trial of the OX40 agonist ivuxolimab. This TCR was recovered from an adult with an advanced solid tumor such as melanoma, head and neck, liver or kidney cancer.

The base sequence is TGCGCCAGCAGCCTGACGGGACAGATAAACAATGAGCAGTTCTTC. Its translation reads: CASSLTGQINNEQFF. The chain joins TRBV5-1 to TRBJ2-1, with 7 bases matching TRBD1. From the germline V gene, CDR1 is SGHRS and CDR2 is YFSETQ. The CDR3 covers 15 residues, taking in both the cysteine and the phenylalanine. This entry keeps only the CDR3 DNA: 45 bases, framed from base 1. From V the trimming removes 4 bases and from J it removes 5 bases, while the gene matches leave 9 bases of the junction unaccounted for.